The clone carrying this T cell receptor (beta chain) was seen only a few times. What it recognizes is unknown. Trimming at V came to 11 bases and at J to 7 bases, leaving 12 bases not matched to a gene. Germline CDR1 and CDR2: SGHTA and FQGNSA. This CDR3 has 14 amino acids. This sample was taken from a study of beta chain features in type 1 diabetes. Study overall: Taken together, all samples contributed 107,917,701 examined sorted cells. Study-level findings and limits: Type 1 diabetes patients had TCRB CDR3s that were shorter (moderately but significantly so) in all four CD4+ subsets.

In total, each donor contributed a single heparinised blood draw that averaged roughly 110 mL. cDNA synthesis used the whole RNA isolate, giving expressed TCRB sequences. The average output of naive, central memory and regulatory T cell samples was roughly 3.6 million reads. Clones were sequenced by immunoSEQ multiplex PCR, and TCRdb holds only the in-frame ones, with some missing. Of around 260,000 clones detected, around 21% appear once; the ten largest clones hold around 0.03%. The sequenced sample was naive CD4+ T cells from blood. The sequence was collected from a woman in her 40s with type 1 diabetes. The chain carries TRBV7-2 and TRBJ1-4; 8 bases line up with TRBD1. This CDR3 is CASRQGFGGEKLFF. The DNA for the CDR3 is TGTGCCTCCCGACAGGGGTTTGGAGGTGAAAAACTGTTTTTT.